Below, 10 T cell receptor beta chains from the same sample are listed, as sequenced in a study of neurological immune-mediated disorders. TCRdb redid the calling of the 5' RACE reads with MiXCR, one entry per CDR3 protein. The sample shows around 62,000 distinct CDR3 sequences, approximately 3.7% of them seen only once. Sequenced input: PBMCs. Receptors were obtained from a man in his fifties with multiple sclerosis.

In its sample, this clonotype was seen many times. The V call is TRBV7-2, the J call TRBJ2-1, with D perhaps assigned TRBD1 or TRBD2 (6 bases each). Trimming pared 7 bases from V and 0 bases from J, leaving 13 bases between. The CDR3 has 15 residues. The germline gives CDR1 SGHTA, CDR2 FQGNSA. The CDR3 reads CASTRRGDSYNEQFF. The CDR3 DNA reads as TGTGCCAGCACCCGAAGGGGGGACTCCTACAATGAGCAGTTCTTC.

On this clonotype itself: The junction departs from the called germline gene at one end, perhaps through a read error. The chain uses TRBV6-6 and TRBJ1-5, with D uncertain. The germline V gene encodes CDR1 MNHNY and CDR2 SVGAGI (reference sequence). This CDR3 contains 17 residues. CDR3 DNA sequence: TGTGCCAGCAGTTACTCGCAGCGGAGTCTAAGCAATCAGCCCCAGAATTTT. Protein sequence: CASSYSQRSLSNQPQNF.

This clonotype showed up many times. The gene calls are TRBV3-1 and TRBJ2-1; D unclear. The V end lost 4 bases, the J end lost 5 bases, and 12 bases lay between the germline ends. CDR1 is LGHDT and CDR2 is YNNKEL in the germline V gene (reference sequence). This CDR3 contains 14 residues. The CDR3 DNA reads as TGTGCCAGCAGCCCTATCCAGGCAGACAATGAGCAGTTCTTC. Translating gives CASSPIQADNEQFF.

V usage is TRBV27 and J usage is TRBJ2-3, with a possible D match to TRBD1 (5 bases). CDR3 size: 14 residues. Trimming took 3 bases from V and 1 from J, leaving 8 bases between them. From germline, CDR1 is MNHEY and CDR2 SMNVEV (reference sequence). In DNA form, the CDR3 reads TGTGCCAGCAGTTTTGGCAGGGGCACAGATACGCAGTATTTT. Amino acids: CASSFGRGTDTQYF.

This clonotype was seen more than once but under ten times. A much larger clone differs from this one at a single base, so this may be a read error. The DNA for the CDR3 is TGCAGCGTTGAATCGACTAACACTGAAGCTTTCTTT. This codes for CSVESTNTEAFF. This rearrangement joins TRBV29-1 to TRBJ1-1; D not certain. Trimming took off 2 bases at V and 2 bases at J, with 6 bases between the two ends. The CDR3 spans 12 residues. CDR1 is SQVTM and CDR2 is ANQGSEA in the germline V gene.

This clonotype was counted ten times or more. The gene calls are TRBV6-6 and TRBJ2-5; 11 nucleotides align to TRBD2. Germline lookup yields CDR1 MNHNY and CDR2 SVGAGI (reference sequence). With V trimmed by 7 bases and J by 0 bases, 4 bases remained unmatched. The CDR3 length is 15 residues. As DNA, the CDR3 is TGTGCCAGCACTCGGACTAGCGGGTACCAAGAGACCCAGTACTTC. Its protein product is CASTRTSGYQETQYF.

This clonotype was recorded at least ten times. The genes are TRBV20-1 and TRBJ1-6; D is unclear. This CDR3 is 14 amino acids long. V was shortened by 3 bases and J by 1 base, with 7 bases between the two germline ends. Per germline, CDR1 DFQATT and CDR2 SNEGSKA (reference sequence). The CDR3 is CSASRGSYNSPLHF. DNA of the CDR3: TGCAGTGCTAGTCGGGGATCCTATAATTCACCCCTCCACTTT.

This clonotype was observed at least ten times. V is TRBV4-2 and J is TRBJ2-2; perhaps TRBD2 as D (6 bases). The CDR3 runs 14 residues. With 1 base removed from V and 6 bases from J, the gap between germline ends came to 9 bases. Germline V gene data show CDR1 as LGHNA and CDR2 as YNFKEQ. The CDR3 is CASSQAREPGELFF. CDR3 DNA sequence: TGTGCCAGCAGCCAAGCCCGGGAGCCCGGGGAGCTGTTTTTT.

The chain has TRBV6-2 or TRBV6-3 and TRBJ2-7; 10 positions match TRBD1. This CDR3 spans 16 amino acids. The V gene's germline CDR1 is MNHEY and CDR2 SVGEGT. V lost 0 bases and J lost 3; bases outside the gene matches: 5. The CDR3 DNA reads as TGTGCCAGCAGTTACTCGGGGACAGGGGATTTCTACGAGCAGTACTTC. Translation gives CASSYSGTGDFYEQYF.

This clonotype appeared many times. The rearrangement joins TRBV9 to TRBJ2-3, with D unclear. Germline CDR1 reads SGDLS; CDR2 reads YYNGEE. With 4 bases removed from V and 0 bases from J, the gap between germline ends came to 3 bases. The CDR3 runs to 12 residues. The CDR3 protein is CASSISTDTQYF. As DNA, the CDR3 is TGTGCCAGCAGCATTAGCACAGATACGCAGTATTTT.